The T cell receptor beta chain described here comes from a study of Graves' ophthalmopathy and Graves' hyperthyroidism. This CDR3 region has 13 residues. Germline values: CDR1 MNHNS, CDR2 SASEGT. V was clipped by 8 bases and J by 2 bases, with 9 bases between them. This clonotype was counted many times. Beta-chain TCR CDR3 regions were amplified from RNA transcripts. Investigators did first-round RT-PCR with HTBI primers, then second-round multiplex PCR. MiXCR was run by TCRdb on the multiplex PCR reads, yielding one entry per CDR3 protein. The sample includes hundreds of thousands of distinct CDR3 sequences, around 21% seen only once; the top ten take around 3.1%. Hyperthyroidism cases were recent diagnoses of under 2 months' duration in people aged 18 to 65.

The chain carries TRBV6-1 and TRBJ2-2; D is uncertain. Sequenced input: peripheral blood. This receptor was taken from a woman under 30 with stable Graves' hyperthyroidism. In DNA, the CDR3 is TGTGCCAGCCCTACGCCAAACACCGGGGAGCTGTTTTTT. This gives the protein CASPTPNTGELFF.